This T cell receptor (beta chain) stems from a study of blood T cell repertoires in COVID-19. Measured with immunoSEQ multiplex PCR; TCRdb has only the in-frame clones, and not every one. The profile shows roughly 200,000 clones, about four fifths of them singletons. The CDR3 has 15 amino acids. Germline-derived CDR1 and CDR2 are LNHDA and SQIVND (reference sequence). V lost 10 bases to trimming and J lost 0 bases; unmatched junction nucleotides: 10. Followed longitudinally, the Seattle patients had been enrolled during active infection. Sequencing used peripheral blood. The source of this sequence is a woman between 40 and 55 years old with COVID-19, enrolled during active disease. The genes are TRBV19 and TRBJ2-7; 9 nucleotides align to TRBD1. CDR3 DNA sequence: TGTGCCACCAGCCCGGGACAGGGATTCTCCTACGAGCAGTACTTC. Its protein product is CATSPGQGFSYEQYF.